The 8 T cell receptor beta chains listed next were all sequenced from one sample in a study of T-cell reconstitution after alpha-beta-depleted transplantation in children. As it was prepared, the TCRbeta library received unique molecular identifiers. TCRdb recomputed calls from the PCR reads with MiXCR, one row per CDR3 protein. Here the sample spans hundreds of thousands of distinct CDR3 sequences, around a sixth being singletons. The sequenced sample was PBMCs from the stem cell graft donor, obtained from the stem cell graft. Every receptor here comes from a human donor who donated a stem cell graft to a child with acute myeloid leukemia.

Comment on this clonotype: A junction boundary mismatches the germline segment, possibly from a read error. CDR3 sequence: CACSLWTGVGVGTDTQYF. CDR3 nucleotide sequence: TGTGCCTGCAGTTTATGGACGGGAGTAGGGGTGGGCACAGATACGCAGTATTTT. The J gene is TRBJ2-3, the V gene TRBV3-1; the D gene is possibly TRBD2 (6 bases). This CDR3 region has 18 residues. Germline V gives CDR1 LGHDT, CDR2 YNNKEL (reference sequence).

The CDR3 region is CASSQDFPDRGPNEQFF. In DNA form, the CDR3 reads TGCGCCAGCAGCCAAGATTTCCCGGACAGGGGGCCCAATGAGCAGTTCTTC. The chain combines TRBV4-3 with TRBJ2-1, with 11 bases aligning to TRBD1. Trimming at V came to 0 bases and at J to 6 bases, leaving 7 bases not matched to a gene. Germline CDR1 reads LGHNA; CDR2 reads YSLEER. The CDR3 extends over 17 amino acids.

This clonotype has a handful of counts. The V gene is TRBV5-4, the J gene TRBJ1-1; the D gene is possibly TRBD1 (5 bases). The V end was cut by 0 bases, the J end by 7 bases, with 13 bases between. The CDR3 spans 14 residues. Germline V gene data show CDR1 as SGHNT and CDR2 as YYREEE (reference sequence). The CDR3 DNA reads TGTGCCAGCAGCTTGGTCGGCAGGGAGGGTGAAGCTTTCTTT. Amino acid sequence: CASSLVGREGEAFF.

The rearrangement uses TRBV4-1 and TRBJ1-2, with 10 bases aligning to TRBD1. The CDR3 has 16 residues. The V gene's germline CDR1 is MGHRA and CDR2 YSYEKL. After removal of 4 bases from V and 4 bases from J, the junction contained 9 bases not matched to a gene. The CDR3 protein is CASSLLSGTGAYGYTF. DNA of the CDR3: TGCGCCAGCAGCCTCCTCTCCGGGACAGGGGCCTATGGCTACACCTTC.

This clonotype was seen repeatedly, ten times or more. J is TRBJ2-3 and V is TRBV20-1, with TRBD1 matching over 7 bases. The ends lost 0 bases at V and 3 bases at J; junction bases unmatched: 15. Germline lookup yields CDR1 DFQATT and CDR2 SNEGSKA (reference sequence). The CDR3 has 18 residues. The DNA for the CDR3 is TGCAGTGCTAGAGAATACGCTGGACAGGTGTCCTTTACAGATACGCAGTATTTT. Its protein product is CSAREYAGQVSFTDTQYF.

The rearrangement joins TRBV5-1 to TRBJ2-1; tentative D call: TRBD1 (5 bases). V was cut by 4 bases and J by 2 bases, with 13 bases left in between. The CDR3 runs to 15 residues. Germline V gene sequence: CDR1 SGHRS, CDR2 YFSETQ. CDR3 coding DNA: TGCGCCAGCAGCGGGTGGGGCCAAACCTACAATGAGCAGTTCTTC. It translates to CASSGWGQTYNEQFF.

This clonotype showed up many times. The chain couples TRBV6-5 to TRBJ2-1; no clear D gene. Germline-derived CDR1 and CDR2 are MNHEY and SVGAGI. CDR3 size: 11 residues. V lost 7 bases, J lost 7 bases, and 8 bases lay in between. CDR3: CASTSRNEQFF. CDR3 DNA: TGTGCCAGCACGAGCCGAAATGAGCAGTTCTTC.

This clonotype was observed many times. The chain links TRBV20-1 to TRBJ1-1, with D perhaps matching TRBD1 (6 bases). V was cut by 3 bases and J by 0 bases, with 8 bases left in between. CDR3 size: 13 residues. Germline values: CDR1 DFQATT, CDR2 SNEGSKA (reference sequence). CDR3 in amino acids: CSASGGLNTEAFF. DNA for the CDR3: TGCAGTGCTAGTGGGGGCCTGAACACTGAAGCTTTCTTT.